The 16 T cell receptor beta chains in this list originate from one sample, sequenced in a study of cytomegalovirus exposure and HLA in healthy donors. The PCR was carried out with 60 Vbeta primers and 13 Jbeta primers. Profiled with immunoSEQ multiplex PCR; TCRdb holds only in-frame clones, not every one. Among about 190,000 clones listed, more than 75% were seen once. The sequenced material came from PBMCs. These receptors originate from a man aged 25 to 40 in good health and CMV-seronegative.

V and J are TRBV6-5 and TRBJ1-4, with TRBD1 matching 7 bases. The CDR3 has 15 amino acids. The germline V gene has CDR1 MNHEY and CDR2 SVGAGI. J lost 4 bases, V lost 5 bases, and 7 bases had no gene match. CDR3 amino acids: CASSDWTGDNEKLFF. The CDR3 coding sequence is TGTGCCAGCAGTGACTGGACAGGAGATAATGAAAAACTGTTTTTT.

The CDR3 nucleotides are TGTGCCAGCAGTTTGACGGGAGCGTCTCACAATGAGCAGTTCTTC. Residues: CASSLTGASHNEQFF. The gene calls are TRBV28 and TRBJ2-1, with D perhaps TRBD2 (6 bases). V shed 3 bases and J shed 5 bases, with 14 bases lying between them. Germline V gene data show CDR1 as MDHEN and CDR2 as SYDVKM. The CDR3 has 15 residues.

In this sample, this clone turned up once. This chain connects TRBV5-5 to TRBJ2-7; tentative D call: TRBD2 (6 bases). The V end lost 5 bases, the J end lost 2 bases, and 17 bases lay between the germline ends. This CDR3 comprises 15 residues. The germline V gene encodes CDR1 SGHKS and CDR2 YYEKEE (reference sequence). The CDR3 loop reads CASSSAGYTAYEQYF. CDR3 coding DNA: TGTGCCAGCAGTTCGGCGGGGTACACAGCCTACGAGCAGTACTTC.

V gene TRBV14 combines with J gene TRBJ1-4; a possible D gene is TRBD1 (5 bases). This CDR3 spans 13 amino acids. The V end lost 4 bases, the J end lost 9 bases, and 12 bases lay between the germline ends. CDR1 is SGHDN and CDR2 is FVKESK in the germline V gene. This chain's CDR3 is CASSRWGGKKLFF. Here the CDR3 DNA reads TGTGCCAGCAGCCGTTGGGGGGGGAAAAAACTGTTTTTT. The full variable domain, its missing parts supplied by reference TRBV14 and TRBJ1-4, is EAGVTQFPSHSVIEKGQTVTLRCDPISGHDNLYWYRRVMGKEIKFLLHFVKESKQDESGMPNNRFLAERTGGTYSTLKVQPAELEDSGVYFCASSRWGGKKLFFGSGTQLSVL.

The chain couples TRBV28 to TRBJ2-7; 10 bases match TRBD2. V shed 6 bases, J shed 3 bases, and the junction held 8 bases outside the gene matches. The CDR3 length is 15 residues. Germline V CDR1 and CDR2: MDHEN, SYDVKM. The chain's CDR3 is CASRLAGGPNYEQYF. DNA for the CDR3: TGTGCCAGCAGGTTAGCGGGAGGCCCCAACTACGAGCAGTACTTC. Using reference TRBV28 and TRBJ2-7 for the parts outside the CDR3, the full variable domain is DVKVTQSSRYLVKRTGEKVFLECVQDMDHENMFWYRQDPGLGLRLIYFSYDVKMKEKGDIPEGYSVSREKKERFSLILESASTNQTSMYLCASRLAGGPNYEQYFGPGTRLTVT.

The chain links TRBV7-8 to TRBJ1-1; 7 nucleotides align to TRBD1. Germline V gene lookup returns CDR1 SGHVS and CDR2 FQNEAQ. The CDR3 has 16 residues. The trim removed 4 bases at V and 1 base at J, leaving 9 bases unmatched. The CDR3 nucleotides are TGTGCCAGCAGCTATACTACAGGGGCCGAGAACACTGAAGCTTTCTTT. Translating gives CASSYTTGAENTEAFF.

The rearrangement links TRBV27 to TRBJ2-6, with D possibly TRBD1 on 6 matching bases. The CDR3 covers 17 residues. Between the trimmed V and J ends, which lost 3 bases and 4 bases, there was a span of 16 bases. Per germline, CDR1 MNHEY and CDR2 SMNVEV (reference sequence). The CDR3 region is CASSFSRQGSGANVLTF. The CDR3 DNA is TGTGCCAGCAGTTTCTCGAGGCAGGGGTCCGGGGCCAACGTCCTGACTTTC.

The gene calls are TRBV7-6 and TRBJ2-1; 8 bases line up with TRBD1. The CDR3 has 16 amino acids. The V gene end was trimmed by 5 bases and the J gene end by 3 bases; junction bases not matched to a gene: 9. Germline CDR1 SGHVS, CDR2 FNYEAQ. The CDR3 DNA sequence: TGTGCCAGCAGCAGACAGGGGCGAGGGGACTACAATGAGCAGTTCTTC. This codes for CASSRQGRGDYNEQFF.

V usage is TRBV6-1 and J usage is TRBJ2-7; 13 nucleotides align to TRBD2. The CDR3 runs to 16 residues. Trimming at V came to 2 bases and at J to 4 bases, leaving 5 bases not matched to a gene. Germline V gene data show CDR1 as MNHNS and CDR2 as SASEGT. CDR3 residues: CASSENELAGGYEQYF. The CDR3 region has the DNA TGTGCCAGCAGTGAAAATGAACTAGCGGGAGGGTACGAGCAGTACTTC.

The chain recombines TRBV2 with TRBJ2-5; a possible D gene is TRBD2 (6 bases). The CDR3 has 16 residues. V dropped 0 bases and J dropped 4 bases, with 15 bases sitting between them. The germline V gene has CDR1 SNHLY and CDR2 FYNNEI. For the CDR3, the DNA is TGTGCCAGCAGTGAAGCTGGGAGGTCGGGGCGAGAGACCCAGTACTTC. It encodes CASSEAGRSGRETQYF.

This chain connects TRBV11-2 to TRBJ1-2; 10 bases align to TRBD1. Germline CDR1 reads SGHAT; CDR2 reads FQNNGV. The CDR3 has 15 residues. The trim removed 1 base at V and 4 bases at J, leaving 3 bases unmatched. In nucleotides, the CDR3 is TGTGCCAGCAGCTTAGGACAGGGGGCCGGCTATGGCTACACCTTC. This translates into CASSLGQGAGYGYTF.

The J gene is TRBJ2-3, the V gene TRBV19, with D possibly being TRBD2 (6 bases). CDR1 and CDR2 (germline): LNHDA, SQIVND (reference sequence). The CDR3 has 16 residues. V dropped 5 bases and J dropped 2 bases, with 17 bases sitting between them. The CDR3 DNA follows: TGTGCCAGTAGTGGCGGGACTCCCGTAAACACAGATACGCAGTATTTT. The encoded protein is CASSGGTPVNTDTQYF.

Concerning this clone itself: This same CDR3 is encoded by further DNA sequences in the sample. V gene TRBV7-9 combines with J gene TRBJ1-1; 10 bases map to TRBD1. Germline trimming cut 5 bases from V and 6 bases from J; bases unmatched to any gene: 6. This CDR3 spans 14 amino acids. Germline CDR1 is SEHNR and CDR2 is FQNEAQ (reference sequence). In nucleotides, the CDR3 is TGTGCCAGCAGCCCCGGGACAGGGGTTCCTGAAGCTTTCTTT. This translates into CASSPGTGVPEAFF.

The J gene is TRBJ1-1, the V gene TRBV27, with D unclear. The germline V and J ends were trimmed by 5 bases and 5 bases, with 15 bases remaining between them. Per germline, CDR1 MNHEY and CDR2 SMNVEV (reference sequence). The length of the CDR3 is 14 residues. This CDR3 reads CASSPRGRETEAFF. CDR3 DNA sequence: TGTGCCAGCAGTCCCCGTGGCCGGGAAACTGAAGCTTTCTTT.

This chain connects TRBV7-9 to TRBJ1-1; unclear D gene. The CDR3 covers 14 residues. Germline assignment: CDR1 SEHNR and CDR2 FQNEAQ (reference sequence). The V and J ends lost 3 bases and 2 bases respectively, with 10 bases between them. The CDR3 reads CASSFHGENTEAFF. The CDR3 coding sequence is TGTGCCAGCAGCTTTCACGGAGAAAACACTGAAGCTTTCTTT.

CDR3 amino acids: CASSRRGTGELFF. The CDR3 coding sequence is TGTGCCAGCAGCCGTCGGGGCACCGGGGAGCTGTTTTTT. The chain carries TRBV2 and TRBJ2-2; D perhaps matches TRBD2 (5 bases). Germline lookup yields CDR1 SNHLY and CDR2 FYNNEI. This CDR3 is built from 13 residues. The germline V and J ends were trimmed by 6 bases and 4 bases, with 9 bases remaining between them.